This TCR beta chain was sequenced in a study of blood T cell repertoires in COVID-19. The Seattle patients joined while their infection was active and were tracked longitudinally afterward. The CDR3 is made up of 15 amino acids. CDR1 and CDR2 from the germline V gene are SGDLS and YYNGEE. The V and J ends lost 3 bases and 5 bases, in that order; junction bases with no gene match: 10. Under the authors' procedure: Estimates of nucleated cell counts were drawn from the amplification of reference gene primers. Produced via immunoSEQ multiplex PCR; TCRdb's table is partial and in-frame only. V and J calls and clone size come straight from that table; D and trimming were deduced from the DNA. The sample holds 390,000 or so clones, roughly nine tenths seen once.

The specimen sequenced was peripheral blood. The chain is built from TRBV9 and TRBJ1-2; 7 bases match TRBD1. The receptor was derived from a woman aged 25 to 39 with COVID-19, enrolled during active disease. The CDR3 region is CASSDGAGGRYGYTF. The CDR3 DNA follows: TGTGCCAGCAGCGACGGGGCAGGGGGGCGGTATGGCTACACCTTC.